The T cell receptor (beta chain) under discussion was sequenced for a study of response to subunit inactivated influenza vaccine. General study results and limits: The authors suggested that every seasonal influenza vaccination recruits few new T cells.

This clonotype was detected a few times. Its antigen is as yet unknown. Each CDR3 protein gets one entry after TCRdb re-called the RT-PCR reads with MiXCR. Of about 650,000 distinct CDR3 sequences in the sample, 15% to 19% are singletons; the top ten hold 11%. V shed 7 bases and J 1 base; nucleotides not matched to a gene: 7. This CDR3 has 16 residues. Looked up from germline, CDR1 is ENHRY and CDR2 is SYGVKD. This TCR was sampled from a man aged 45-60 years who received an inactivated influenza vaccine. The specimen was PBMCs from blood, collected 11 to 12 days after vaccination. This chain joins TRBV10-3 and TRBJ2-2, with 9 bases lining up with TRBD2. This CDR3 reads CAIKPAGGLNTGELFF. CDR3 in DNA: TGTGCCATCAAGCCAGCGGGGGGACTGAACACCGGGGAGCTGTTTTTT.